Reported below is one TCR beta chain. The antigen is unknown. This sample stems from a study of cytomegalovirus exposure and HLA in healthy donors. Findings and caveats of the study: Later on, a genetic analysis was performed. It linked a missense variant in DCLRE1C with V- and J-gene trimming of TCR beta.

The study ran its PCR with 60 Vbeta and 13 Jbeta primers. The method was immunoSEQ multiplex PCR; TCRdb's version includes in-frame clones alone and lacks a portion of them. The sample carries approximately 100,000 clones, about 78% recorded once. Sequenced input: PBMCs. The clonotype originates from a woman in her thirties or forties in good health and CMV-seropositive.

Written as DNA, the CDR3 is TGTGCCAGCACTTTAGCTTCCGAAGAGACCCAGTACTTC. This codes for CASTLASEETQYF. The chain is built from TRBV6-1 and TRBJ2-5; no clear D gene. Trimming pared 7 bases from V and 3 bases from J, leaving 12 bases between. The V gene's germline CDR1 is MNHNS and CDR2 SASEGT. This CDR3 comprises 13 residues.